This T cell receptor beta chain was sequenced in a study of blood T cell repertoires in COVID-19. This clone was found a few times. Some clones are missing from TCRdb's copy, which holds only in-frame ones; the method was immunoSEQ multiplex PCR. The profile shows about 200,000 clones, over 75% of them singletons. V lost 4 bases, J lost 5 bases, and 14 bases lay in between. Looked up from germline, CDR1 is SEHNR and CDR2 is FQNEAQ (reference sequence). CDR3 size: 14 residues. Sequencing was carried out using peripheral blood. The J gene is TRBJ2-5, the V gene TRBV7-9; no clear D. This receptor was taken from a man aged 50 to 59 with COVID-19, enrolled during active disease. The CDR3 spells CASSSSSVSETQYF. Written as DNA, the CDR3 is TGTGCCAGCAGCTCCTCTAGTGTTTCGGAGACCCAGTACTTC.